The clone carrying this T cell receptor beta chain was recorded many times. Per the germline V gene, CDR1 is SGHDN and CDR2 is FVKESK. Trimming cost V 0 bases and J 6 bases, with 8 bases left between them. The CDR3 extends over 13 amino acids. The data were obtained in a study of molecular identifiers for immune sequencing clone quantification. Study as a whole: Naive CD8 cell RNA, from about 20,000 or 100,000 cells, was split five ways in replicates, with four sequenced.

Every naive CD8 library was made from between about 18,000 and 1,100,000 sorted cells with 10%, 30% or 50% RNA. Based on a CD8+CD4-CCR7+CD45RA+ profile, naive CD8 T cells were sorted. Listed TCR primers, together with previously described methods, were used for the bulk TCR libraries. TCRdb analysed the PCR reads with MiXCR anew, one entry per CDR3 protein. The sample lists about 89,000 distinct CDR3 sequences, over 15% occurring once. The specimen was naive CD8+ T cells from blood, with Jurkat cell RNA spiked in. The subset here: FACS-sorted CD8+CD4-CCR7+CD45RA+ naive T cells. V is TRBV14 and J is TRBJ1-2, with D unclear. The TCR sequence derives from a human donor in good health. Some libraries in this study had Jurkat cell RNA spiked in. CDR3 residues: CASSQDQSHGYTF. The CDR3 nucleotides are TGTGCCAGCAGCCAAGATCAATCCCATGGCTACACCTTC.